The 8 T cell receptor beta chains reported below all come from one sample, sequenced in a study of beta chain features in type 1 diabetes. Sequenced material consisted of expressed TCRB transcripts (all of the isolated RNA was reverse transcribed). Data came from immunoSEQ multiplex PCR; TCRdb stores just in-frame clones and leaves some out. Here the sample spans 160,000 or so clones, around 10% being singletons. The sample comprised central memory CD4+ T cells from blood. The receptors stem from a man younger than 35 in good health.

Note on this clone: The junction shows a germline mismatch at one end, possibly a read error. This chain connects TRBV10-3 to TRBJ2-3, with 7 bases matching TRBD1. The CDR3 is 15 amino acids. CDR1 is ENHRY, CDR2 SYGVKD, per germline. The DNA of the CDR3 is TGTGCCAGCAGTTTCCGGACAGGCAGGACAGATACGCAGTATTTT. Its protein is CASSFRTGRTDTQYF.

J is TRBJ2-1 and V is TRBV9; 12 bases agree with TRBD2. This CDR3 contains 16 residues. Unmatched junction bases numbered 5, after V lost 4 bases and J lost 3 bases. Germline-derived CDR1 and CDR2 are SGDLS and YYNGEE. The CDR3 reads CASSSQLAGGYNEQFF. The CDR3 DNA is TGTGCCAGCAGCTCACAACTAGCGGGAGGCTACAATGAGCAGTTCTTC. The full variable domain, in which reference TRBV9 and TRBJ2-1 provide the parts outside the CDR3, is DSGVTQTPKHLITATGQRVTLRCSPRSGDLSVYWYQQSLDQGLQFLIQYYNGEERAKGNILERFSAQQFPDLHSELNLSSLELGDSALYFCASSSQLAGGYNEQFFGPGTRLTVL.

The CDR3 region is CASSRGLAGDTQYF. The CDR3 DNA is TGTGCCAGTAGTAGGGGACTAGCGGGAGATACGCAGTATTTT. This chain links TRBV19 with TRBJ2-3, with 12 bases fitting TRBD2. Germline CDR1 is LNHDA and CDR2 is SQIVND (reference sequence). CDR3 length: 14 amino acids. After removal of 4 bases from V and 5 bases from J, the junction contained 1 base not matched to a gene.

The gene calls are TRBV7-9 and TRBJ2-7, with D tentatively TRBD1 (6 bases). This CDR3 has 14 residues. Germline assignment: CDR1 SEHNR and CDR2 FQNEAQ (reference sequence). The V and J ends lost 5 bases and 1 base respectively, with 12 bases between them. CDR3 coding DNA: TGTGCCAGCAGCGATACAGGGTCATCCTACGAGCAGTACTTC. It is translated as CASSDTGSSYEQYF.

The CDR3 protein is CASSLDGTSETQYF. The CDR3 DNA is TGTGCCAGCAGCTTAGATGGGACTTCAGAGACCCAGTACTTC. The J gene is TRBJ2-5, the V gene TRBV11-3; tentatively, D is TRBD2 (6 bases). V shed 0 bases and J shed 4 bases, with 9 bases lying between them. CDR1 SGHNT and CDR2 YENEEA come from the germline V gene. The length of the CDR3 is 14 residues.

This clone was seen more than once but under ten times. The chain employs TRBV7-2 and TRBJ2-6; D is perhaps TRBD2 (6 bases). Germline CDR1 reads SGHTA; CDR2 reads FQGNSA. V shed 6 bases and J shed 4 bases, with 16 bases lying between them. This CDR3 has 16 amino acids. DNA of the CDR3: TGTGCCAGCAGGATGAGAGGAGGGGCCGGGGCCAACGTCCTGACTTTC. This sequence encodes CASRMRGGAGANVLTF.

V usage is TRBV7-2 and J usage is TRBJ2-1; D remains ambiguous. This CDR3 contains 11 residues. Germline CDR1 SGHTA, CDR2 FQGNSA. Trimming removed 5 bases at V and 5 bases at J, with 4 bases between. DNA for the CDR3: TGTGCCAGCAGCCGGGACAATGAGCAGTTCTTC. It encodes CASSRDNEQFF. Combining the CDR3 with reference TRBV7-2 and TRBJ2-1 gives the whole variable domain GAGVSQSPSNKVTEKGKDVELRCDPISGHTALYWYRQSLGQGLEFLIYFQGNSAPDKSGLPSDRFSAERTGGSVSTLTIQRTQQEDSAVYLCASSRDNEQFFGPGTRLTVL.

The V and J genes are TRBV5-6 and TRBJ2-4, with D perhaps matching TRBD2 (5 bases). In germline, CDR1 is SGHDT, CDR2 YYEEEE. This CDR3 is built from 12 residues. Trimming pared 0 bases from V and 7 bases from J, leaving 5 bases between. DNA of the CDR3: TGTGCCAGCAGCTTGGGGGAGAACATTCAGTACTTC. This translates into CASSLGENIQYF.